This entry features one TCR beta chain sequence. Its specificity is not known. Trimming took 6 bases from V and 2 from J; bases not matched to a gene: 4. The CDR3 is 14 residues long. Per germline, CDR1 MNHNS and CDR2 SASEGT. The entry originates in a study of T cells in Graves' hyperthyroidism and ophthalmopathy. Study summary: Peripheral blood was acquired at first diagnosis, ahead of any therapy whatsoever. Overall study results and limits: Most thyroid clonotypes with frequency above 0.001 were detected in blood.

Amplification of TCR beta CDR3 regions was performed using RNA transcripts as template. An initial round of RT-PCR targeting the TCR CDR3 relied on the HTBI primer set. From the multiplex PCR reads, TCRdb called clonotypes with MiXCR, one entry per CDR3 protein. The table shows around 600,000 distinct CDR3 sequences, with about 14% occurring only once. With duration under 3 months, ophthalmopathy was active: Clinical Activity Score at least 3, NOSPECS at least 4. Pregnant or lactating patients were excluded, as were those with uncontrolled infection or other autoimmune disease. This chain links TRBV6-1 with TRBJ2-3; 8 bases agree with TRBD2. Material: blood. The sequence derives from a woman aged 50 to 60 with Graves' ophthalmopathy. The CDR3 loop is CASRTLAATDTQYF. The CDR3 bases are TGTGCCAGCAGAACACTAGCGGCCACAGATACGCAGTATTTT.